The text below deals with one T cell receptor beta chain. Its specificity is not known. The data are from a study of cytomegalovirus exposure and HLA in healthy donors. Germline-derived CDR1 and CDR2 are SQVTM and ANQGSEA. The CDR3 runs to 16 residues. V lost 6 bases to trimming and J lost 4 bases; unmatched junction nucleotides: 17. PCR used 60 Vbeta primers and 13 Jbeta primers. Sequencing was performed with immunoSEQ multiplex PCR; in TCRdb, only in-frame clones are kept and a portion is missing. The sample lists around 130,000 clones; 65% to 85% were seen once. Study observations and caveats: The authors reported that TCR beta sequences could predict HLA-A and HLA-B alleles. These predictions were accurate for most subjects in the first cohort. In an earlier analysis, in approximately 630 donors, most V segments appeared productive either ~90% or ~30% of the time.

Input material: PBMCs. The origin of this receptor is a man between 45 and 60 years old in good health and CMV-seronegative. The rearrangement links TRBV29-1 to TRBJ1-2; 7 bases are shared with TRBD1. Here the CDR3 reads CSVRLGLRTGRYGYTF. The CDR3 DNA is TGCAGCGTGCGACTCGGCCTGCGGACAGGTCGCTATGGCTACACCTTC.